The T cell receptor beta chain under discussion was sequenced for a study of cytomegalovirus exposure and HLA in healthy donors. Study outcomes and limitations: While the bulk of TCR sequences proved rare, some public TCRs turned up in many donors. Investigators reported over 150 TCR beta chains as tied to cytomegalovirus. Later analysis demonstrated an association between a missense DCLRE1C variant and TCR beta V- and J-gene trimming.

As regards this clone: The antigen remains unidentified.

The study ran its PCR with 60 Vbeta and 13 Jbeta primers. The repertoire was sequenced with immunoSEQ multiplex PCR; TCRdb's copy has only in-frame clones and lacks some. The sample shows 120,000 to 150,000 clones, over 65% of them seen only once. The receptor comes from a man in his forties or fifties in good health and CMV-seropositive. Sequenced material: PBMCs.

DNA of the CDR3: TGTGCCAGCAGTGATCGCGGCCTGTTGTCCTACGAGCAGTACTTC. This gives the protein CASSDRGLLSYEQYF. The V gene is TRBV6-1, the J gene TRBJ2-7; D gene unclear. Between the trimmed V and J ends, which lost 3 bases and 1 base, there was a span of 13 bases. The CDR3 loop spans 15 amino acids. CDR1 and CDR2 from the germline V gene are MNHNS and SASEGT.